This T cell receptor (beta chain) was identified during a study of blood T cell repertoires in COVID-19. This clone was seen only a few times. CDR3 length: 14 amino acids. CDR1 and CDR2 from the germline V gene are GTSNPN and SVGIG (reference sequence). Using immunoSEQ multiplex PCR, the repertoire was profiled, and TCRdb retains in-frame clones only, with some absent. The data show fewer than 250,000 clones, with 80% to 90% seen just once and roughly a tenth held by the top ten. The chain joins TRBV30 to TRBJ2-7; 8 bases are shared with TRBD1. The sequence derives from a woman older than 75 with COVID-19, enrolled during active disease. Sequencing was carried out using peripheral blood. The CDR3 nucleotides read TGTGCGTGGCGGGCAGGACAGGGAACTTACGAGCAGTACTTC. Translating gives CAWRAGQGTYEQYF.